The entry below describes one T cell receptor (beta chain). What it binds is not known. The data stem from a study of blood T cells in healthy people across ages. A second PCR, run for about 7 to 11 cycles, used a sample-barcoded 5' primer plus a J-beta primer mix. TCRdb reanalysed the 5' RACE reads using MiXCR and keeps one entry per CDR3 protein. The top ten clones hold around 15% of a sample with roughly 930,000 distinct CDR3 sequences, approximately 49% of them seen once. This CDR3 has 15 residues. Trimming cost V 1 base and J 5 bases, with 12 bases left between them. Overall study findings and caveats: The study found more naive CD4+ cells and higher diversity in long-lived than aged donors. Possibly, changes in expanded clonotypes were confounded because donor CMV status was unknown. Estimated diversity across one million T cells was deemed an underestimate. Across the age range, TCR beta diversity per million T cells fell in a roughly linear way.

The chain recombines TRBV12-3 or TRBV12-4 with TRBJ2-1, with D maybe TRBD1 (6 bases). The specimen was blood. The TCR originated in a man aged 30 to 45 in good health. The CDR3 here is CASSLVGAIHNEQFF. In DNA form, the CDR3 reads TGTGCCAGCAGTTTAGTGGGGGCCATTCACAATGAGCAGTTCTTC.